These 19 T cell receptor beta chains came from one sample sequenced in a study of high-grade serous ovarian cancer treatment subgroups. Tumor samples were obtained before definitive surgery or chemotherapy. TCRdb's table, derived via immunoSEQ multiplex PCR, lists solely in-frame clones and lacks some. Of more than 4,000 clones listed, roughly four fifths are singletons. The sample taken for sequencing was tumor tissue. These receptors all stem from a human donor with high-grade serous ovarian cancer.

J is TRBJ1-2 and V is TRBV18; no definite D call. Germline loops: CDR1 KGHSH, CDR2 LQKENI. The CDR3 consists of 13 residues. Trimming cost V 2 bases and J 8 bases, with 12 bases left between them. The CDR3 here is CASSPLGNWGYTF. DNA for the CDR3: TGTGCCAGCTCACCATTGGGGAATTGGGGCTACACCTTC. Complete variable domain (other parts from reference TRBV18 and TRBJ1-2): NAGVMQNPRHLVRRRGQEARLRCSPMKGHSHVYWYRQLPEEGLKFMVYLQKENIIDESGMPKERFSAEFPKEGPSILRIQQVVRGDSAAYFCASSPLGNWGYTFGSGTRLTVV.

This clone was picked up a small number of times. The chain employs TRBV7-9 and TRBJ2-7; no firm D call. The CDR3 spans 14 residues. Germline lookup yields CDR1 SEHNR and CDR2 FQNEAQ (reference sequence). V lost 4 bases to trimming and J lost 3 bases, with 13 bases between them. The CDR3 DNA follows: TGTGCCAGCAGCTCCACGACACTAAACTACGAGCAGTACTTC. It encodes CASSSTTLNYEQYF.

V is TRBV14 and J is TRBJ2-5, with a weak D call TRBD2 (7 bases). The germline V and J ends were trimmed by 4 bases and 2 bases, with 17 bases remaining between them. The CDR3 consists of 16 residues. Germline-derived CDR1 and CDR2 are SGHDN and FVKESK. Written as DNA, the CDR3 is TGTGCCAGCAGCCCAAGGGGGGAAGCGGGGCAAGAGACCCAGTACTTC. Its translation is CASSPRGEAGQETQYF.

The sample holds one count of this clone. Written as DNA, the CDR3 is TGTGCCAGCAGCGCCCGACAGGGAACAACTAATGAAAAACTGTTTTTT. Its translation: CASSARQGTTNEKLFF. This chain uses TRBV9 with TRBJ1-4; 7 bases line up with TRBD1. Germline lookup yields CDR1 SGDLS and CDR2 YYNGEE. The ends lost 3 bases at V and 0 bases at J; junction bases unmatched: 5. The CDR3 consists of 16 residues. Drawing the rest from reference TRBV9 and TRBJ1-4, the complete variable domain is DSGVTQTPKHLITATGQRVTLRCSPRSGDLSVYWYQQSLDQGLQFLIQYYNGEERAKGNILERFSAQQFPDLHSELNLSSLELGDSALYFCASSARQGTTNEKLFFGSGTQLSVL.

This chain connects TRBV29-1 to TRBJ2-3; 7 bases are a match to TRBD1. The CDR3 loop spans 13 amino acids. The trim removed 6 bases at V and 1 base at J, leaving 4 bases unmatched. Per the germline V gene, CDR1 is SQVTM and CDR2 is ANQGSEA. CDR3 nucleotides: TGCAGCGTCAGACAGGGTGGCACAGATACGCAGTATTTT. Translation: CSVRQGGTDTQYF.

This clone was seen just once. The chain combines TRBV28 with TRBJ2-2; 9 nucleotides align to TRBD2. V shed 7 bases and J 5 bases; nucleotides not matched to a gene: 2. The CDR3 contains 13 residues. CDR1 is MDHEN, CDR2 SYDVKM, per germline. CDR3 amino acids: CASMTSGTGELFF. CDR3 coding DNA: TGTGCCAGCATGACTAGCGGTACCGGGGAGCTGTTTTTT.

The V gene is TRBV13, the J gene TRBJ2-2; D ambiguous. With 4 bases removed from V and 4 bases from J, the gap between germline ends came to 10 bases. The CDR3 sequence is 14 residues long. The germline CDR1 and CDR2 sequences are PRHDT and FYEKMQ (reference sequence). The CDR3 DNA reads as TGTGCCAGCAGCTCAAGGTCTGGCACCGGGGAGCTGTTTTTT. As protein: CASSSRSGTGELFF.

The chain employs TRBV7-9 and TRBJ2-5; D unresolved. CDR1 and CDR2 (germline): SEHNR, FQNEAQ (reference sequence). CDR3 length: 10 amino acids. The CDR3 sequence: CATGQETQYF. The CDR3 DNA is TGTGCTACCGGCCAAGAGACCCAGTACTTC.

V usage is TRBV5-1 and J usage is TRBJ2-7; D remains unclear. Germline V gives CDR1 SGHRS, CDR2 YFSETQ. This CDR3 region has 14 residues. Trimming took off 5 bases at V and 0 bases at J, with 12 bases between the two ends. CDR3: CASRPHGDSYEQYF. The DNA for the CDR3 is TGCGCCAGCAGACCCCATGGGGACTCCTACGAGCAGTACTTC.

The CDR3 DNA is TGCGCCAGCAGTCAATCGGGACAGGGCGGGGACACCGGGGAGCTGTTTTTT. Translating gives CASSQSGQGGDTGELFF. The rearrangement links TRBV23-1 to TRBJ2-2; 9 bases fit TRBD1. TRBV23-1 is an open reading frame whose function is uncertain. The ends lost 0 bases at V and 3 bases at J; junction bases unmatched: 5. This CDR3 is 17 amino acids long.

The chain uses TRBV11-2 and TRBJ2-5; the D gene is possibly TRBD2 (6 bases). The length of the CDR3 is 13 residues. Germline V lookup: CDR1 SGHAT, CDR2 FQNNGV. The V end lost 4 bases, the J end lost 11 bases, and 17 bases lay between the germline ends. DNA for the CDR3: TGTGCCAGCAGCTACGGGGGAGAAGAGGCTCAGTACTTC. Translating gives CASSYGGEEAQYF.

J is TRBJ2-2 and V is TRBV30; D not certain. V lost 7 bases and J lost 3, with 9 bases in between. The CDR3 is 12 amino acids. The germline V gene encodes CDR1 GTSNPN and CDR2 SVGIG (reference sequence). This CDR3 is CASPRDTGELFF. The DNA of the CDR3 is TGTGCCTCCCCTCGGGACACCGGGGAGCTGTTTTTT.

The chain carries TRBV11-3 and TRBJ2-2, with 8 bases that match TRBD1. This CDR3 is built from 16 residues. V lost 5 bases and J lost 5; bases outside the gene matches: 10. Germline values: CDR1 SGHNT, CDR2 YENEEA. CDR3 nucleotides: TGTGCCAGCAGCCCCAACAGGGGGGAAAGGACCGGGGAGCTGTTTTTT. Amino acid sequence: CASSPNRGERTGELFF.

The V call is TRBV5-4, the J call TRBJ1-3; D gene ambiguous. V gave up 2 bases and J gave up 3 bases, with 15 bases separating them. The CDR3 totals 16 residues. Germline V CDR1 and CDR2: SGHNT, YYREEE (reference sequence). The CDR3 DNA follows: TGTGCCAGCAGCTTCATCCTCGACACTTATGGAAACACCATATATTTT. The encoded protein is CASSFILDTYGNTIYF.

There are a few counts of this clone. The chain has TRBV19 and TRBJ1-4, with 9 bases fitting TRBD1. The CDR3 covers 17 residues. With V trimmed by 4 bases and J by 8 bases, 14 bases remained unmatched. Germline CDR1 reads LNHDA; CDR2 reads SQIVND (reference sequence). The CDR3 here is CASSTLTPGQGDEKLFF. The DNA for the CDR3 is TGTGCCAGTAGTACCCTTACTCCGGGACAGGGCGACGAAAAACTGTTTTTT.

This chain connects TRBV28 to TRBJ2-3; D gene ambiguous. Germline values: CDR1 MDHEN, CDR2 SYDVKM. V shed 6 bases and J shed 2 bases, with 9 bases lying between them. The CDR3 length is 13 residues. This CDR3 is CASRKIVTDTQYF. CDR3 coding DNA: TGTGCCAGCAGGAAAATAGTCACAGATACGCAGTATTTT. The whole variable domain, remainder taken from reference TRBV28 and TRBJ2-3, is DVKVTQSSRYLVKRTGEKVFLECVQDMDHENMFWYRQDPGLGLRLIYFSYDVKMKEKGDIPEGYSVSREKKERFSLILESASTNQTSMYLCASRKIVTDTQYFGPGTRLTVL.

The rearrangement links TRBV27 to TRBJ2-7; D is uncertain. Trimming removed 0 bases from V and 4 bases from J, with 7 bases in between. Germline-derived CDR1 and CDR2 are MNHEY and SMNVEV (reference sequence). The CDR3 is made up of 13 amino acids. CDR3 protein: CASSLSLGYEQYF. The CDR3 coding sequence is TGTGCCAGCAGTTTATCTCTGGGATACGAGCAGTACTTC.

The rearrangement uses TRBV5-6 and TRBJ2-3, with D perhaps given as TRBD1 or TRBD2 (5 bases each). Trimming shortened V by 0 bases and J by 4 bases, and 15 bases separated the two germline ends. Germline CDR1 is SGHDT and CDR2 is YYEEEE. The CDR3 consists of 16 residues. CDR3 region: CASSLAGGRVADTQYF. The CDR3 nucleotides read TGTGCCAGCAGCTTGGCCGGAGGCAGGGTGGCAGATACGCAGTATTTT.

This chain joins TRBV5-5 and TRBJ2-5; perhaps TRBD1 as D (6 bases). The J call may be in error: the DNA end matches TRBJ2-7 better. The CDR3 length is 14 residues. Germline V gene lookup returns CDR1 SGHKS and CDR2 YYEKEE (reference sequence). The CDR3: CASSLHIRGYEQYF. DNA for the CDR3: TGTGCCAGCAGCCTCCACATCAGGGGCTACGAGCAGTACTTC.